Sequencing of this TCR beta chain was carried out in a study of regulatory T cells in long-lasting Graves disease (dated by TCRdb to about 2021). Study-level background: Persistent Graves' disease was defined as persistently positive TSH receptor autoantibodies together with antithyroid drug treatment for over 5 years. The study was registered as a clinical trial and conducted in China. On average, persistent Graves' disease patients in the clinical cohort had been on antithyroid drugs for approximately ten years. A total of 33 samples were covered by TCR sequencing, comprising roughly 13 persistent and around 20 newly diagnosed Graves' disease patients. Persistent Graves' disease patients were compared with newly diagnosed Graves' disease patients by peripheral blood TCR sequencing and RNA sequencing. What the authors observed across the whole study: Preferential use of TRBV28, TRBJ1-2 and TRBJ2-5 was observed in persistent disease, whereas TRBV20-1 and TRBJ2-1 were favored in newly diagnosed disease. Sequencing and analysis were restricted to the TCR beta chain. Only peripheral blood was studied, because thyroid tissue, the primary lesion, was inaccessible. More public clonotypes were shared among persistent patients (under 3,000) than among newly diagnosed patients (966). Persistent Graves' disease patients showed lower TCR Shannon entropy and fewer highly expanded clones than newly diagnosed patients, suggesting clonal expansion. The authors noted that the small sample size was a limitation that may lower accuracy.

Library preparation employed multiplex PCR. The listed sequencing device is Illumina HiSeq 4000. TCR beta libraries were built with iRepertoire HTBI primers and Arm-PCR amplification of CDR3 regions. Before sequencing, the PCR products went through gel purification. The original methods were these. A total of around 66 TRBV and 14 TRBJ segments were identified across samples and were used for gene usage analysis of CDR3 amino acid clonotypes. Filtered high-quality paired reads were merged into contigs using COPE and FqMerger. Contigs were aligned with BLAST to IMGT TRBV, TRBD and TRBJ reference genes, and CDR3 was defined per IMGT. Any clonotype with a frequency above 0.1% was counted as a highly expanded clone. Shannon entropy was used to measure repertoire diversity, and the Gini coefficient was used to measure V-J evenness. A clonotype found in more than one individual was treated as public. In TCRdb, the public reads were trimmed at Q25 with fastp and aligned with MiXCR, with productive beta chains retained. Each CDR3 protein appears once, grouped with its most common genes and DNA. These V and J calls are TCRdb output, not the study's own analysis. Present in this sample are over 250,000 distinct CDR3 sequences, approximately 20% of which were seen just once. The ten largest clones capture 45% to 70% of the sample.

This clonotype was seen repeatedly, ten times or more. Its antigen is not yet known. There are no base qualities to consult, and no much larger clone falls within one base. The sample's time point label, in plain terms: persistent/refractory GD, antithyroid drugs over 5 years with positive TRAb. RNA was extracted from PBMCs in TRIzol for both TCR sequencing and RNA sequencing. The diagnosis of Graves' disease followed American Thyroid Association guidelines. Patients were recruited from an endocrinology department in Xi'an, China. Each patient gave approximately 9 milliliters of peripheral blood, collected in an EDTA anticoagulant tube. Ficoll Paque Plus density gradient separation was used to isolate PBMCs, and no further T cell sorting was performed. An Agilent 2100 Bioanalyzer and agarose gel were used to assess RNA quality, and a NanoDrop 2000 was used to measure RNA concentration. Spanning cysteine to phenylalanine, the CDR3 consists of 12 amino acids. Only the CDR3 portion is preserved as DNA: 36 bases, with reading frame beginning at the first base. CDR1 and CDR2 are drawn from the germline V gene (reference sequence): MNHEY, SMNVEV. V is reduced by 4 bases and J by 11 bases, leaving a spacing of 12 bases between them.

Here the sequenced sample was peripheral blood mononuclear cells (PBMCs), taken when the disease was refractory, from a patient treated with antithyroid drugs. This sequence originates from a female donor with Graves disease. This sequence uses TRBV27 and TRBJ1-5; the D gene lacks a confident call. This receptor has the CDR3 CASSSPIGAQHF. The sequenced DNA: TGTGCCAGCAGTTCACCCATCGGGGCCCAGCATTTT.